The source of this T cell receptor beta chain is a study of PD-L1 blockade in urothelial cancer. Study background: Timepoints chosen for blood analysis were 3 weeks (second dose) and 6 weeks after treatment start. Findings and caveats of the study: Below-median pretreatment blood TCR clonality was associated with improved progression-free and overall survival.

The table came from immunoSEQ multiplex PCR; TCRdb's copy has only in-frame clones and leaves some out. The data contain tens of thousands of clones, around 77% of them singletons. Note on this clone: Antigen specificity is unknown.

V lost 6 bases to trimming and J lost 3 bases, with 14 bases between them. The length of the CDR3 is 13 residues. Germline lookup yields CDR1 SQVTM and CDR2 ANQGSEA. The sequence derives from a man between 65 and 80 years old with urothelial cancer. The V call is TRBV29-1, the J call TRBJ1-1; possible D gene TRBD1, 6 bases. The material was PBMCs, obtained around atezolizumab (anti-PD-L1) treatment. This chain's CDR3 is CSVARGGDTEAFF. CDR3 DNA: TGCAGCGTCGCGCGAGGGGGGGACACTGAAGCTTTCTTT.